The 10 T cell receptor beta chains in this list originate from one sample, sequenced in a study of blood T cells in healthy people across ages. A second PCR, run for about 6 to 11 cycles, used a sample-barcoded 5' primer plus a J-beta primer mix. TCRdb ran MiXCR on the 5' RACE reads and lists one entry per CDR3 protein. In the table there are hundreds of thousands of distinct CDR3 sequences, around 41% of which are singletons. The sample taken for sequencing was blood. The source of these receptors is an elderly man in good health.

The chain couples TRBV6-2 or TRBV6-3 to TRBJ2-5; D is unresolved. Germline CDR1 reads MNHEY; CDR2 reads SVGEGT. The CDR3 consists of 17 residues. The V gene lost 0 bases and the J gene lost 2 bases, with 16 bases spanning the gap. Here the CDR3 reads CASSYSTGRNFQETQYF. The CDR3 DNA reads TGTGCCAGCAGTTACTCAACCGGCCGAAATTTTCAAGAGACCCAGTACTTC.

The chain uses TRBV7-8 and TRBJ2-7, with 7 positions matching TRBD2. CDR1 and CDR2 (germline): SGHVS, FQNEAQ. Germline trimming cut 5 bases from V and 10 bases from J; bases unmatched to any gene: 17. The CDR3 consists of 15 residues. CDR3 sequence: CASSPRDYSPRFQYF. The CDR3 DNA reads as TGTGCCAGCAGCCCCCGGGACTACTCACCCCGTTTCCAGTACTTC. Complete variable domain (other parts from reference TRBV7-8 and TRBJ2-7): GAGVSQSPRYKVAKRGQDVALRCDPISGHVSLFWYQQALGQGPEFLTYFQNEAQLDKSGLPSDRFFAERPEGSVSTLKIQRTQQEDSAVYLCASSPRDYSPRFQYFGPGTRLTVT.

This clonotype was counted at least ten times. The chain combines TRBV5-1 with TRBJ2-1; the D gene is possibly TRBD2 (5 bases). Looked up from germline, CDR1 is SGHRS and CDR2 is YFSETQ. Deletions cut 0 bases from V and 2 bases from J, with 9 bases between. The CDR3 covers 15 residues. The DNA of the CDR3 is TGCGCCAGCAGCTTGGAGGGAGAAGCCTACAATGAGCAGTTCTTC. Translation: CASSLEGEAYNEQFF.

The chain combines TRBV7-2 with TRBJ1-5, with D possibly being TRBD1 (5 bases). The V end lost 5 bases, the J end lost 7 bases, and 18 bases lay between the germline ends. This CDR3 has 15 amino acids. Per the germline V gene, CDR1 is SGHTA and CDR2 is FQGNSA. This CDR3 reads CASSLLGGGEQPQHF. For the CDR3, the DNA is TGTGCCAGCAGCCTCCTCGGGGGAGGAGAACAGCCCCAGCATTTT. Looking up the rest from reference TRBV7-2 and TRBJ1-5 gives the full variable domain: GAGVSQSPSNKVTEKGKDVELRCDPISGHTALYWYRQSLGQGLEFLIYFQGNSAPDKSGLPSDRFSAERTGGSVSTLTIQRTQQEDSAVYLCASSLLGGGEQPQHFGDGTRLSIL.

This clonotype was observed a handful of times. The chain recombines TRBV4-3 with TRBJ1-2; D not certain. Germline-derived CDR1 and CDR2 are LGHNA and YSLEER. The CDR3 is made up of 14 amino acids. V lost 0 bases and J lost 8, with 13 bases in between. The CDR3 coding sequence is TGCGCCAGCAGCCAAGACGAGGTCCCGGGGGGCTACACCTTC. This gives the protein CASSQDEVPGGYTF.

This chain connects TRBV3-1 to TRBJ2-1, with 8 bases that match TRBD2. Looked up from germline, CDR1 is LGHDT and CDR2 is YNNKEL (reference sequence). With 0 bases clipped from V and 12 bases from J, the junction kept 4 bases outside the gene matches. The CDR3 is 13 amino acids. Written as DNA, the CDR3 is TGTGCCAGCAGCCAAGATGTCGGGGGGGGGCAGTTCTTC. Its translation: CASSQDVGGGQFF.

Of note for this clonotype: Here the CDR3 omits its conserved ending phenylalanine or tryptophan, so a read error is the likely source. It is unclear where the CDR3 begins or ends on the DNA, so no DNA is shown, and the CDR3 is as TCRdb lists it. The rearrangement uses TRBV6-6 and TRBJ2-7; the tabulated D call, TRBD2, remains unverified against the DNA. The CDR3 is 13 residues long, counting both termini. CDR1 and CDR2 from the germline V gene are MNHNY and SVGAGI (reference sequence). The CDR3 here is CASSQGLAGASYL.

This clonotype has ten or more counts. This sequence joins TRBV7-9 and TRBJ2-1; 11 nucleotides match TRBD2. Germline V gene data show CDR1 as SEHNR and CDR2 as FQNEAQ (reference sequence). V trimming: 5 bases; J trimming: 4 bases; junction bases outside the gene matches: 4. CDR3 length: 15 residues. For the CDR3, the DNA is TGTGCCAGCAGCCTTACTAGCGGGGGATACAATGAGCAGTTCTTC. Residues: CASSLTSGGYNEQFF.

The V and J genes are TRBV6-2 or TRBV6-3 and TRBJ2-7, with D uncertain. The CDR3 has 15 residues. V lost 6 bases and J lost 0, with 15 bases in between. Germline V CDR1 and CDR2: MNHEY, SVGEGT. CDR3 coding DNA: TGTGCCAGCAGCCGACGGCTGATCGGCTCCTACGAGCAGTACTTC. It translates to CASSRRLIGSYEQYF.

This chain links TRBV19 with TRBJ2-1; 7 bases fit TRBD2. Per germline, CDR1 LNHDA and CDR2 SQIVND (reference sequence). The CDR3 sequence is 14 residues long. J gave up 7 bases and V 4 bases, and 7 bases lay outside the gene matches. The chain's CDR3 is CASSRTQRGNEQFF. For the CDR3, the DNA is TGTGCCAGTAGTAGGACGCAGCGGGGTAATGAGCAGTTCTTC.